This T cell receptor (beta chain) is drawn from a study of cytomegalovirus exposure and HLA in healthy donors. Produced via immunoSEQ multiplex PCR; TCRdb's table is partial and in-frame only. Among around 130,000 clones listed, around nine tenths were seen once. CDR1 is SGHTA, CDR2 FQGNSA, per germline. The CDR3 extends over 14 amino acids. The V end lost 1 base, the J end lost 3 bases, and 10 bases lay between the germline ends. The rearrangement uses TRBV7-2 and TRBJ2-7; D gene ambiguous. The receptor's source is a man aged 30-40 years in good health and CMV-seronegative. Sequencing used PBMCs. CDR3 in DNA: TGTGCCAGCAGCTTAGATTTCCTTCTCTACGAGCAGTACTTC. Encoded protein: CASSLDFLLYEQYF.